This entry is about one T cell receptor (beta chain). The antigen is undetermined. This CDR3 contains 14 residues. Looked up from germline, CDR1 is SGHRS and CDR2 is YFSETQ. V dropped 2 bases and J dropped 4 bases, with 11 bases sitting between them. Nashville, Tennessee was home to all donors, who were Caucasian adults. Assay execution took place at the deep level. Clones were read by immunoSEQ multiplex PCR, and TCRdb kept only the in-frame ones, dropping some. The repertoire consists of more than 1.2 million clones, with approximately 98.5% occurring once and the leading ten covering 0.3% to 0.45%. These data are taken from a study of shared clonotypes between healthy human individuals. Study-wide findings and caveats: Researchers found naive subsets generally carried larger estimated richness than memory subsets.

This receptor was identified in a man aged 25-45 years in good health. The sample taken for sequencing was naive CD4+ T cells sorted from blood. Subset indicated: CD45RA+ positively selected. V usage is TRBV5-1 and J usage is TRBJ2-3; D is ambiguous. This CDR3 is CASSFVPQADTQYF. The CDR3 DNA follows: TGCGCCAGCAGCTTCGTCCCTCAGGCAGATACGCAGTATTTT.